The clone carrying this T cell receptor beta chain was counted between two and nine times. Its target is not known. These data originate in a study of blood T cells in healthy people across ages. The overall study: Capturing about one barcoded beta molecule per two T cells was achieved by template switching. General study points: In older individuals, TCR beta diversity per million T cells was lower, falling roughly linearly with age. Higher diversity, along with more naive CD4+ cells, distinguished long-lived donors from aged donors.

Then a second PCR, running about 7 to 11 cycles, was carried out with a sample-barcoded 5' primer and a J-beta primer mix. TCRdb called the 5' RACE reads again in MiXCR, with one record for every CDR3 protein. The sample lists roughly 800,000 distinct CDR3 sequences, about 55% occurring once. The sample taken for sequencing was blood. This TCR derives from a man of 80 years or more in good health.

The CDR3 nucleotides are TGTGCCAGCAGTTTATCCCGGACAGCAGATGGACGTGGCTACACCTTC. It specifies CASSLSRTADGRGYTF. V gene TRBV12-3 or TRBV12-4 combines with J gene TRBJ1-2, with a tentative D call TRBD1 (6 bases). This CDR3 has 16 residues. V lost 2 bases and J lost 7, with 20 bases in between.